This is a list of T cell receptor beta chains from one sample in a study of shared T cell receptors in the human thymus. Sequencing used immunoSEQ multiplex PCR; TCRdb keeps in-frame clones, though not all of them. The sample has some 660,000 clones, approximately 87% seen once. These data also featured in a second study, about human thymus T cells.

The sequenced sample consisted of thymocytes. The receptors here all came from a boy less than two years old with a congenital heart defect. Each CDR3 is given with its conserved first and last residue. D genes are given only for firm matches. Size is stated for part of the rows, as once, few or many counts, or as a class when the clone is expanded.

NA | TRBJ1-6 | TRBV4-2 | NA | TGTGCCAGCAGCCATCCACAACACTATAATTCCCCCCTCCACTTT | CASSHPQHYNSPLHF
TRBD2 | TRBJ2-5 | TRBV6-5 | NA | TGTGCCAGCAGTTCTAGCGGGAGGGGAGAGACCCAGTACTTC | CASSSSGRGETQYF
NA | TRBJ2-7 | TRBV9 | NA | TGTGCCAGCAGCGCTAGGGGGAACTCCTACGAGCAGTACTTC | CASSARGNSYEQYF
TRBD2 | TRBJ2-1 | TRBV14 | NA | TGTGCCAGCAGCCAAGATGCGTTCGTGGATCGCGGGGGGAACTACAATGAGCAGTTCTTC | CASSQDAFVDRGGNYNEQFF
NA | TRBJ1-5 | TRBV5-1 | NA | TGCGCCAGCAGGGCGGGTGGCAATCAGCCCCAGCATTTT | CASRAGGNQPQHF
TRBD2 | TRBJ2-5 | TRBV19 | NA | TGTGCCAGTAGTATAGGCCGGTTGGGCGGGGGGGCCCTCCAGTACCAAGAGACCCAGTACTTC | CASSIGRLGGGALQYQETQYF
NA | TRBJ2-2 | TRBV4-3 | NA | TGCGCCAGCAGCCCAACACTATCCGTAAGAACGAACACCGGGGAGCTGTTTTTT | CASSPTLSVRTNTGELFF
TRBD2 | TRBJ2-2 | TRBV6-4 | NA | TGTGCCAGCAGTGCCCAACTAGCGGGAGATTCTAAGAACACCGGGGAGCTGTTTTTT | CASSAQLAGDSKNTGELFF
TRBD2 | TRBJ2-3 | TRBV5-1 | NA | TGCGCCAGCCTCCGCGGACTAGCGGGGGGTCTTGGCACAGATACGCAGTATTTT | CASLRGLAGGLGTDTQYF
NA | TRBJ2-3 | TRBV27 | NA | TGTGCCAGCAGTTGGTCTACAGGGTTTCGCTATCTTCCCACAGATACGCAGTATTTT | CASSWSTGFRYLPTDTQYF
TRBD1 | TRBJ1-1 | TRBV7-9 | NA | TGTGCCAGCAGCGGGCGACAGGGGAGAGACACTGAAGCTTTCTTT | CASSGRQGRDTEAFF
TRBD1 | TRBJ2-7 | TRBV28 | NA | TGTGCCAGCAGTCAACAGGGGGATACCTACGAGCAGTACTTC | CASSQQGDTYEQYF
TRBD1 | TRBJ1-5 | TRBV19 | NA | TGTGCCAGTAGTATGAGAATCGACAGGGGGTATCAGCCCCAGCATTTT | CASSMRIDRGYQPQHF
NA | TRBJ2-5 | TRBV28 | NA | TGTGCCAGCAGTTTAAATCGCATGGGGCGCCAAGAGACCCAGTACTTC | CASSLNRMGRQETQYF
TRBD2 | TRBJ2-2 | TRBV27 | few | TGTGCCAGCAGTCTCGGGACTAGCGGGGCGAACACCGGGGAGCTGTTTTTT | CASSLGTSGANTGELFF
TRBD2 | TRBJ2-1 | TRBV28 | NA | TGTGCCAGCAGTCCTCCAGTACGACTAGCGGTAACCTACAATGAGCAGTTCTTC | CASSPPVRLAVTYNEQFF
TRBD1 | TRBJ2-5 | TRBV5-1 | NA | TGCGCCAGCAGCCGACAGGGAAACCAAGAGACCCAGTACTTC | CASSRQGNQETQYF
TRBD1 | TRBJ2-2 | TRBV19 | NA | TGTGCCAGTAGTATAGACCGGGACAGGGAAGGCGGGGAGCTGTTTTTT | CASSIDRDREGGELFF
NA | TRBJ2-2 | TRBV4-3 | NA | TGCGCCAGCAGCCAAGTTGGTCCGGGCAGGGGATTAACCGGGGAGCTGTTTTTT | CASSQVGPGRGLTGELFF
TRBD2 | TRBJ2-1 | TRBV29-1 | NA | TGCAGCGTGGTGGTAGGCGGGAGGTCGAATGAGCAGTTCTTC | CSVVVGGRSNEQFF
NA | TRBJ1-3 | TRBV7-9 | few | TGTGCCAGCAGCTCTCCGGACATTACCTCTGGAAACACCATATATTTT | CASSSPDITSGNTIYF
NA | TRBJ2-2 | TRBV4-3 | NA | TGCGCCAGCAGCCAAAGGGGAAGGACCGGGGAGCTGTTTTTT | CASSQRGRTGELFF
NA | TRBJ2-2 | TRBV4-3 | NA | TGCGCCAGCAGCCAATCTAGCGACAGCGGGGAGCTGTTTTTT | CASSQSSDSGELFF
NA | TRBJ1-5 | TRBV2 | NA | TGTGCCAGCACCCCACACAGGGTTGGGTCATCGAGGGTTGTGCATAGCAATCAGCCCCAGCATTTT | CASTPHRVGSSRVVHSNQPQHF
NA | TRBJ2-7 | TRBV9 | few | TGTGCCAGCAGCGCCTTAGGGGGCGAGCAGTACTTC | CASSALGGEQYF
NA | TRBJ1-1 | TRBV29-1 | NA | TGCAGCGTTGACGGCGGTCAGGAGGTGAATTCGGACACTGAAGCTTTCTTT | CSVDGGQEVNSDTEAFF
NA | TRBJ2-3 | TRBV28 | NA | TGTGCCAGCAGTTTTAGATACGGCCCGGGTGTCACAGATACGCAGTATTTT | CASSFRYGPGVTDTQYF
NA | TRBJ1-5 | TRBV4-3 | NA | TGCGCCAGCAGCTACAGGGATGGTCAGCCCCAGCATTTT | CASSYRDGQPQHF
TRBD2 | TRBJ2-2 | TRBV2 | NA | TGTGCCAGCAGTCTGACTAGCGGGAGGAGCTACCCCGGGGAGCTGTTTTTT | CASSLTSGRSYPGELFF
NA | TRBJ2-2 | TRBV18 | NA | TGTGCCAGCTCACCTCCGACAGCAGGCCCCGGGGAGCTGTTTTTT | CASSPPTAGPGELFF
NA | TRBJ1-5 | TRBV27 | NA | TGTGCCAGCAGTTTTTCGCGGAATCAGCCCCAGCATTTT | CASSFSRNQPQHF
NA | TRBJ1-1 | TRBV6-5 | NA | TGTGCCAGCAGTTACGAGTATCGGGACACTGAAGCTTTCTTT | CASSYEYRDTEAFF
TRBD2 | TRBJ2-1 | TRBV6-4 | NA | TGTGCCAGCAGGCAAGGGGCTAGCGGGAGGAGCTCCTACAATGAGCAGTTCTTC | CASRQGASGRSSYNEQFF
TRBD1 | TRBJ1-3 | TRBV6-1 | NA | TGTGCCAGCAGTGAAATACAGGGGGCAAGGAGAGGAAACACCATATATTTT | CASSEIQGARRGNTIYF
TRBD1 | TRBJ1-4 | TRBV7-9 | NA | TGTGCCAGCAGCTCCGACAGGGTGGATGAAAAACTGTTTTTT | CASSSDRVDEKLFF
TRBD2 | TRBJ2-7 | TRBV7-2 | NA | TGTGCCAGCAGCTTGAGACTAGCGGGGGCCCTAGAGCAGTACTTC | CASSLRLAGALEQYF
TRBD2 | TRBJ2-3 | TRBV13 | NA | TGTGCCAGCAGCTTTCGGACTAGTGGGGATACGCAGTATTTT | CASSFRTSGDTQYF
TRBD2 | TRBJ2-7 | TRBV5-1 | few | TGCGCCAGCAGCCCACTACTAGCGGGGGACTTCTACGAGCAGTACTTC | CASSPLLAGDFYEQYF
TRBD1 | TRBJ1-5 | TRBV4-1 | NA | TGCGCCAGCAGCTCCGGGACAGGTAATCAGCCCCAGCATTTT | CASSSGTGNQPQHF
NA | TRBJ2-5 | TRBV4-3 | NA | TGCGCCAGCAGCCCTTACAGGACACACTACCAAGAGACCCAGTACTTC | CASSPYRTHYQETQYF
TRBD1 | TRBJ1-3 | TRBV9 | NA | TGTGCCAGCAGCGGGGGACAGGGGAAAGTCTCTGGAAACACCATATATTTT | CASSGGQGKVSGNTIYF
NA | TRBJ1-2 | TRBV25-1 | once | TGTGCCAGCAGTGATAAGGGACTGCCAAACTATGGCTACACCTTC | CASSDKGLPNYGYTF
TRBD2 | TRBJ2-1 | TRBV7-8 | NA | TGTGCCAGCAGCTTATGGGCTAGCGGAACCTACAATGAGCAGTTCTTC | CASSLWASGTYNEQFF
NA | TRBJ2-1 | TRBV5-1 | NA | TGCGCCAGCATGAACGGGATAGCGGAGCAGTTCTTC | CASMNGIAEQFF
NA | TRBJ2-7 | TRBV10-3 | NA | TGTGCCATCCGGGAAAACTCCTACGAGCAGTACTTC | CAIRENSYEQYF
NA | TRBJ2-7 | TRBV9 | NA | TGTGCCAGCAGCGTAGAAGGGACTCCCTACGAGCAGTACTTC | CASSVEGTPYEQYF
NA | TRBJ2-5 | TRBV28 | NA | TGTGCCAGCAGCTGCGACAGGCTCGAAGAAACCCAGTACTTC | CASSCDRLEETQYF
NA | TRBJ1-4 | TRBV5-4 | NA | TGTGCCAGCAGCTTGGGAGACAGGCCTAATGAAAAACTGTTTTTT | CASSLGDRPNEKLFF
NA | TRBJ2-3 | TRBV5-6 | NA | TGTGCCAGCAGCTTGTTCAGGGGTTCAGATACGCAGTATTTT | CASSLFRGSDTQYF
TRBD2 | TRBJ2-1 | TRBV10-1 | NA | TGCGCCAGCAGTGAGGGGGCTAGCGGGAGGGCTTTTGTGAATGAGCAGTTCTTC | CASSEGASGRAFVNEQFF
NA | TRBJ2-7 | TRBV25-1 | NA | TGTGCCAGCAGTCCTCAGCGGGCGAGCTACTACGAGCAGTACTTC | CASSPQRASYYEQYF
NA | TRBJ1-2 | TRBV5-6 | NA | TGTGCCAGCAGCTTTCACGGGGGCTATGGCTACACCTTC | CASSFHGGYGYTF
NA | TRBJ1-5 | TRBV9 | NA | TGTGCCAGCAGCGTACACAAGAGACAGGCTAGCAATCAGCCCCAGCATTTT | CASSVHKRQASNQPQHF
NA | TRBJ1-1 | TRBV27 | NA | TGTGCCAGCAGGGAGAGGAACACTGAAGCTTTCTTT | CASRERNTEAFF
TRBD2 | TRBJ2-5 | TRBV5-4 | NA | TGTGCCAGCAGCTTGGCTTCAACGGGAGGGGAAAAAGAGACCCAGTACTTC | CASSLASTGGEKETQYF
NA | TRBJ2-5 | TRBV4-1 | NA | TGCGCCAGCAGCCAAGAGAAGCGCATAGAGACCCAGTACTTC | CASSQEKRIETQYF
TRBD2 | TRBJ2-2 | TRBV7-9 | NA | TGTGCCAGCAGCTTCCCCGGGGCGGGAGGGTCCGACGGGGAGCTGTTTTTT | CASSFPGAGGSDGELFF
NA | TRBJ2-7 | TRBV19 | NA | TGTGCCAGTAGTAAAACTAACAGTACCGGGAGACCCTACGAGCAGTACTTC | CASSKTNSTGRPYEQYF
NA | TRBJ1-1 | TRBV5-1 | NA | TGCGCCAGCAGGCGCTATGACACGGTCACACCCACTGAAGCTTTCTTT | CASRRYDTVTPTEAFF
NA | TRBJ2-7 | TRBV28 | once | TGTGCCAGCAGTTTAGGGCGACAGACCGAGAAAACCTACGAGCAGTACTTC | CASSLGRQTEKTYEQYF